This TCR beta chain derives from a study of neurological immune-mediated disorders. This CDR3 region has 15 residues. CDR1 is SQVTM, CDR2 ANQGSEA, per germline. Trimming left V 7 bases short and J 2 bases short, with 17 bases between. Each CDR3 protein is one row after TCRdb ran MiXCR on the 5' RACE reads. This sample carries more than 50,000 distinct CDR3 sequences, 3.5% to 4.5% of them seen once, and the ten largest clones take 2.2%. This clonotype was counted ten times or more. Sequencing was done on a sample of PBMCs. The chain carries TRBV29-1 and TRBJ2-2, with a possible D match to TRBD1 (5 bases). The TCR comes from a woman aged 45-60 years with multiple sclerosis. The CDR3 region has the DNA TGCAGCGCGAGCCTGGGGCAGTCAAACACCGGGGAGCTGTTTTTT. Protein: CSASLGQSNTGELFF.